This T cell receptor (beta chain) was found in a study of response to subunit inactivated influenza vaccine. Notes on the study in general: Only a handful of new T cells, the authors suggested, are recruited with each seasonal influenza vaccination.

Worth noting for this clonotype: Its cognate antigen is unknown.

TCRdb processed the RT-PCR reads anew with MiXCR; each CDR3 protein has one entry. There are about 170,000 distinct CDR3 sequences in the sample; approximately 12% occur only once, and around 28% lies in the top ten. Another study also made use of these data, one on T cells expressing NK-cell markers. As that report states: 5'RACE template switching with UMIs generated TCR beta cDNA. In several experiments, sorting was restricted to alpha-beta TCR T cells by an anti-gamma-delta TCR antibody. These clonotypes also led the CD3+CD56-NKG2C+ fraction in a handful of donors.

The source is a man in his forties or fifties who received an inactivated influenza vaccine. The specimen was CD8+ T cells sorted from PBMCs, collected approximately 12 days after vaccination.

CDR3 in DNA: TGTGCCAGCTCATTAAAATCCGGTAATGAGCAGTTCTTC. It yields the protein CASSLKSGNEQFF. V and J are TRBV18 and TRBJ2-1, with D unresolved. Germline loops: CDR1 KGHSH, CDR2 LQKENI. Between the trimmed V and J ends, which lost 5 bases and 7 bases, there was a span of 12 bases. The CDR3 loop spans 13 amino acids.